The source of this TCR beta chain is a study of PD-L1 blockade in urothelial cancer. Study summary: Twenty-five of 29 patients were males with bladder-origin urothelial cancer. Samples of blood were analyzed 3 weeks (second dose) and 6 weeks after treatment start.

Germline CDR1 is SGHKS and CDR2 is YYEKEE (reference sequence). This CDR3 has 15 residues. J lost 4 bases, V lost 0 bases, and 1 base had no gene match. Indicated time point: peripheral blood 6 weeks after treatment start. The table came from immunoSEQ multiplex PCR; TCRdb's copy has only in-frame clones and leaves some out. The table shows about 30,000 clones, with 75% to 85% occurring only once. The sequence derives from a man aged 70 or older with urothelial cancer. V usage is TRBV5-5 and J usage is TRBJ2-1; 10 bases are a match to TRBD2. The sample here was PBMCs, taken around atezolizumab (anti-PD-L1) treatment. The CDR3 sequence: CASSLGTSGYNEQFF. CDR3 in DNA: TGTGCCAGCAGCTTGGGGACTAGCGGATACAATGAGCAGTTCTTC.